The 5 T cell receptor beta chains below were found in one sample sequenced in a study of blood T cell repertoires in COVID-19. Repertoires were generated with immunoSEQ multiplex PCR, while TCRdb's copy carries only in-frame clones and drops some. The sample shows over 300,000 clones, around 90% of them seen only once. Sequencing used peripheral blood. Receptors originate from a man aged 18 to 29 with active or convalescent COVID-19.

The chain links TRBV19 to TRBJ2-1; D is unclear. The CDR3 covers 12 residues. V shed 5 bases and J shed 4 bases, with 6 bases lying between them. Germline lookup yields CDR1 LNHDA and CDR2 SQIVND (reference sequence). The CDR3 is CASSQRYNEQFF. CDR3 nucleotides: TGTGCCAGTAGTCAGCGATACAATGAGCAGTTCTTC.

This chain's CDR3 is CASTEQGWMGEQFF. The CDR3 DNA sequence: TGTGCCAGCACCGAACAGGGTTGGATGGGTGAGCAGTTCTTC. This chain links TRBV27 with TRBJ2-1, with D tentatively TRBD1 (6 bases). The germline gives CDR1 MNHEY, CDR2 SMNVEV (reference sequence). With 7 bases removed from V and 9 bases from J, the gap between germline ends came to 19 bases. This CDR3 comprises 14 residues.

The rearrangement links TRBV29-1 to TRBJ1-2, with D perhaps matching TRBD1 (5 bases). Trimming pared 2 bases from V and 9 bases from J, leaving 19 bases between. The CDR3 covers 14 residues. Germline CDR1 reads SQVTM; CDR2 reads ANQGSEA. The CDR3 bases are TGCAGCGTTGAACTTATCGGGGGAATCGGAAGCTACACCTTC. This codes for CSVELIGGIGSYTF.

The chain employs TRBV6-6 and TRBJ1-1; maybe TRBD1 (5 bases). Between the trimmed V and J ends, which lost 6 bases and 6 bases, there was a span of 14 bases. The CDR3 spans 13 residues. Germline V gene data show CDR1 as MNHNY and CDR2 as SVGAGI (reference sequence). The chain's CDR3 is CASRPSGEAEAFF. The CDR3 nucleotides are TGTGCCAGCAGACCCTCGGGGGAAGCTGAAGCTTTCTTT.

CDR3 coding DNA: TGTGCCAGCAGCTTGGTAGCGGGAGGGCCACAGTCGAATGAGCAGTTCTTC. This translates into CASSLVAGGPQSNEQFF. This sequence joins TRBV7-2 and TRBJ2-1; 11 nucleotides match TRBD2. Looked up from germline, CDR1 is SGHTA and CDR2 is FQGNSA. The V gene end was trimmed by 3 bases and the J gene end by 7 bases; junction bases not matched to a gene: 11. This CDR3 spans 17 amino acids.